Shown below are 13 T cell receptor beta chains from a single sample sequenced in a study of cytomegalovirus exposure and HLA in healthy donors. Primers for the PCR totalled 60 Vbeta and 13 Jbeta. The protocol was immunoSEQ multiplex PCR, while the TCRdb copy is restricted to in-frame clones and leaves out a portion. This sample yields about 150,000 clones, of which 82% are seen a single time; around 6.6% belongs to the top ten. The material sequenced was PBMCs. The receptors were sampled from a woman between 50 and 59 years old in good health and CMV-seropositive.

The V and J genes are TRBV7-9 and TRBJ2-7; 9 nucleotides line up with TRBD1. The CDR3 loop spans 16 amino acids. The junction had 10 bases not matched to a gene; V was cut back by 5 bases and J by 2 bases. Germline V CDR1 and CDR2: SEHNR, FQNEAQ (reference sequence). CDR3 in amino acids: CASSQPRDRAAYEQYF. In DNA form, the CDR3 reads TGTGCCAGCAGCCAGCCCCGGGACAGGGCGGCCTACGAGCAGTACTTC.

This chain connects TRBV11-2 to TRBJ2-3; 7 bases fit TRBD2. The V and J ends lost 5 bases and 0 bases, in that order; junction bases with no gene match: 14. Germline-derived CDR1 and CDR2 are SGHAT and FQNNGV. The CDR3 is 18 amino acids. The CDR3 DNA sequence: TGTGCCAGCAGCCGAACCCTCGAGCGGGAACCGAGCACAGATACGCAGTATTTT. It translates to CASSRTLEREPSTDTQYF.

The chain links TRBV19 to TRBJ1-1; D gene unclear. Germline V lookup: CDR1 LNHDA, CDR2 SQIVND (reference sequence). The V gene lost 3 bases and the J gene lost 1 base, with 6 bases spanning the gap. The CDR3 consists of 13 residues. This CDR3 reads CASSIERNTEAFF. In DNA form, the CDR3 reads TGTGCCAGTAGTATCGAGAGGAACACTGAAGCTTTCTTT.

The J gene is TRBJ2-7, the V gene TRBV5-1; 9 nucleotides align to TRBD1. The J segment lost 5 bases and the V segment lost 4 bases, leaving 10 bases of the junction unmatched. Germline-derived CDR1 and CDR2 are SGHRS and YFSETQ. The CDR3 totals 15 residues. The DNA for the CDR3 is TGCGCCAGCAGCCCGACAGGGGGTCTTAATCACGAGCAGTACTTC. The encoded protein is CASSPTGGLNHEQYF. The whole variable domain, remainder taken from reference TRBV5-1 and TRBJ2-7, is KAGVTQTPRYLIKTRGQQVTLSCSPISGHRSVSWYQQTPGQGLQFLFEYFSETQRNKGNFPGRFSGRQFSNSRSEMNVSTLELGDSALYLCASSPTGGLNHEQYFGPGTRLTVT.

The CDR3 is CASSNGLGGAQGAFF. The CDR3 region has the DNA TGTGCCAGCAGCAATGGGTTGGGGGGTGCCCAGGGAGCTTTCTTT. The rearrangement uses TRBV21-1 and TRBJ1-1. TRBV21-1 is noted as a pseudogene. The CDR3 has 15 residues.

The chain has TRBV25-1 and TRBJ1-2; a weak D match, TRBD1 (5 bases). V was trimmed by 4 bases and J by 3 bases, leaving 12 bases between them. Looked up from germline, CDR1 is MGHDK and CDR2 is SYGVNS. The CDR3 runs to 14 residues. The chain's CDR3 is CASSGVGTHYGYTF. CDR3 bases: TGTGCCAGCAGTGGGGTTGGGACTCACTATGGCTACACCTTC.

This clone was detected a few times. This chain uses TRBV19 with TRBJ2-2; TRBD2 matches 12 bases. After removal of 3 bases from V and 0 bases from J, the junction contained 11 bases not matched to a gene. Per germline, CDR1 LNHDA and CDR2 SQIVND (reference sequence). This CDR3 has 20 residues. The CDR3 DNA reads TGTGCCAGTAGTATGCGGACTAGCGGGGACTCCCGAGCGAACACCGGGGAGCTGTTTTTT. Translated: CASSMRTSGDSRANTGELFF.

This chain links TRBV2 with TRBJ1-2; 8 nucleotides align to TRBD1. J was trimmed by 5 bases and V by 4 bases; bases with no gene match: 3. This CDR3 is built from 13 residues. Looked up from germline, CDR1 is SNHLY and CDR2 is FYNNEI. The CDR3 spells CASSAGQVYGYTF. In DNA form, the CDR3 reads TGTGCCAGCAGTGCGGGACAGGTTTATGGCTACACCTTC.

This chain uses TRBV5-6 with TRBJ1-5; D gene unclear. The germline V gene encodes CDR1 SGHDT and CDR2 YYEEEE. V lost 0 bases, J lost 7 bases, and 14 bases lay in between. This CDR3 region has 15 residues. In nucleotides, the CDR3 is TGTGCCAGCAGCTTGGGGCCTCGGGGAACACAGCCCCAGCATTTT. It yields the protein CASSLGPRGTQPQHF.

The V gene is TRBV14, the J gene TRBJ2-3, with unresolved D. This CDR3 has 16 residues. V lost 3 bases and J lost 2, with 15 bases in between. Germline assignment: CDR1 SGHDN and CDR2 FVKESK. CDR3 DNA: TGTGCCAGCAGCCACCTCGGCGGCTCCTTCACAGATACGCAGTATTTT. Its translation: CASSHLGGSFTDTQYF.

In regard to this clone: Within the sample, other DNA sequences also encode this same CDR3. The CDR3 sequence: CSVGQGNTEAFF. The CDR3 nucleotides are TGCAGCGTTGGACAGGGTAACACTGAAGCTTTCTTT. The chain employs TRBV29-1 and TRBJ1-1, with 7 bases identical to TRBD1. The CDR3 covers 12 residues. Germline V lookup: CDR1 SQVTM, CDR2 ANQGSEA. V shed 4 bases, J shed 2 bases, and the junction held 1 base outside the gene matches.

The rearrangement joins TRBV30 to TRBJ1-6; D might be TRBD1 (6 bases). This CDR3 contains 15 residues. V lost 7 bases and J 3 bases, leaving 16 bases between the germline ends. Germline-derived CDR1 and CDR2 are GTSNPN and SVGIG (reference sequence). CDR3 sequence reads: CAYKTGLNYNSPLHF. The CDR3 nucleotides are TGTGCCTACAAGACAGGACTTAACTATAATTCACCCCTCCACTTT.

This clone was counted a few times. The chain employs TRBV9 and TRBJ2-1, with D perhaps matching TRBD2 (5 bases). CDR1 SGDLS and CDR2 YYNGEE come from the germline V gene. This CDR3 comprises 15 residues. V lost 3 bases and J lost 1, with 11 bases in between. The CDR3 coding sequence is TGTGCCAGCAGCGACCGAGGCGGGTCCTACAATGAGCAGTTCTTC. This encodes CASSDRGGSYNEQFF.